This is a list of T cell receptor beta chains from one sample in a study of blood T cells in healthy people across ages. TCRdb passed the 5' RACE reads through MiXCR, listing each CDR3 protein once. Here the sample spans more than 900,000 distinct CDR3 sequences, about 28% being singletons. The data also belong to a second study, concerning T cells of mothers and their children.

The specimen was blood. These receptors originate from a woman in her forties in good health. CDR3s include the opening cysteine and the closing phenylalanine or tryptophan. A D gene is named only where the DNA matches it firmly. Size tells how often a clone was seen (once, few, many) or the class of an expanded clone, and some rows leave it out.

j_call: TRBJ1-5; v_call: TRBV6-5; clone_size: .; d_call: .; cdr3_nt: TGTGCCAGCAGTTACTCGAACAGGCCGGGCCAGCCCCAGCATTTT; cdr3_aa: CASSYSNRPGQPQHF
j_call: TRBJ1-4; v_call: TRBV12-3/TRBV12-4; clone_size: .; d_call: TRBD1; cdr3_nt: TGTGCCAGCAGTTTCCGGACAGGGGTTGAAAAACTGTTTTTT; cdr3_aa: CASSFRTGVEKLFF
j_call: TRBJ1-5; v_call: TRBV20-1; clone_size: .; d_call: .; cdr3_nt: TGCAGTGCTAGATGGGGTTTTGGTCAGCCCCAGCATTTT; cdr3_aa: CSARWGFGQPQHF
j_call: TRBJ1-2; v_call: TRBV7-9; clone_size: .; d_call: TRBD1; cdr3_nt: TGTGCCAGCAGCTCGGGACAGGATCTTTGGCCTAACTATGGCTACACCTTC; cdr3_aa: CASSSGQDLWPNYGYTF
j_call: TRBJ2-7; v_call: TRBV20-1; clone_size: few; d_call: TRBD2; cdr3_nt: TGCAGTGCTAGAGATTCGACTAGCGGGGGCTACGAGCAGTACTTC; cdr3_aa: CSARDSTSGGYEQYF
j_call: TRBJ1-6; v_call: TRBV7-2; clone_size: .; d_call: TRBD1; cdr3_nt: TGTGCCAGCAGCCCGGACAGGGTGAGATCACCCCTCCACTTT; cdr3_aa: CASSPDRVRSPLHF
j_call: TRBJ1-1; v_call: TRBV28; clone_size: .; d_call: .; cdr3_nt: TGTGCCAGCAGTTTCGGTTTAACGGGTGTTGCTTTCTTT; cdr3_aa: CASSFGLTGVAFF
j_call: TRBJ2-1; v_call: TRBV10-3; clone_size: .; d_call: TRBD1; cdr3_nt: TGTGCCATCAGTGAGCCAGGGGGCGAGCAGTTCTTC; cdr3_aa: CAISEPGGEQFF
j_call: TRBJ2-3; v_call: TRBV10-1; clone_size: .; d_call: TRBD2; cdr3_nt: TGCGCCAGCAGTGATTCCGGGAGGGCCCAAGATACGCAGTATTTT; cdr3_aa: CASSDSGRAQDTQYF
j_call: TRBJ2-1; v_call: TRBV7-7; clone_size: few; d_call: .; cdr3_nt: TGCGCTAGCAGTCTCCTACCCGGAGGGAGCTCCTACAATGAGCAGTTCTTC; cdr3_aa: CASSLLPGGSSYNEQFF
j_call: TRBJ2-2; v_call: TRBV4-1; clone_size: few; d_call: .; cdr3_nt: TGCGCCAGCAGCCAGGGACTCGGGGAGCTGTTTTTT; cdr3_aa: CASSQGLGELFF
j_call: TRBJ2-3; v_call: TRBV5-4; clone_size: .; d_call: TRBD2; cdr3_nt: TGTGCCACGTTTATACAATCGGGGGGGGCAGATACGCAGTATTTT; cdr3_aa: CATFIQSGGADTQYF
j_call: TRBJ1-2; v_call: TRBV7-2; clone_size: many; d_call: TRBD1; cdr3_nt: TGTGCCAGCAGCTTAGATAGAGGAAGGACAGGCCTCCTTGGGGGTGGCTACACCTTC; cdr3_aa: CASSLDRGRTGLLGGGYTF
j_call: TRBJ2-1; v_call: TRBV6-1; clone_size: many; d_call: TRBD2; cdr3_nt: TGTGCCAGCAGTGTTAGCGGGGGGGCTTATGAGCAGTTCTTC; cdr3_aa: CASSVSGGAYEQFF
j_call: TRBJ2-5; v_call: TRBV13; clone_size: many; d_call: TRBD2; cdr3_nt: TGTGCCAGCAGCCCAATAGCGGGGAGCCAAGAGACCCAGTACTTC; cdr3_aa: CASSPIAGSQETQYF